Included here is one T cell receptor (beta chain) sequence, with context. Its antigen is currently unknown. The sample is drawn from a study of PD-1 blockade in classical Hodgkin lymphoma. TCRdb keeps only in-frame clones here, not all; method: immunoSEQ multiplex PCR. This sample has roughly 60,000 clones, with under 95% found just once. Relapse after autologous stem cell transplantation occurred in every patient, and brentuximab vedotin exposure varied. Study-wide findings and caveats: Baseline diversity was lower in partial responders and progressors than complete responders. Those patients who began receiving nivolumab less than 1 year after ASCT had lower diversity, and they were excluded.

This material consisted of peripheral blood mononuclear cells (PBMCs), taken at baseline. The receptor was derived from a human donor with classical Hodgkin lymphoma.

The CDR3, as DNA: TGTGCCAGCAGTTCTTACCCTGGCAATCAGCCCCAGCATTTT. Encoded protein: CASSSYPGNQPQHF. The chain carries TRBV2 and TRBJ1-5, with D uncertain. Looked up from germline, CDR1 is SNHLY and CDR2 is FYNNEI. The CDR3 extends over 14 amino acids. Trimming cost V 5 bases and J 2 bases, with 10 bases left between them.